The sequence of this T cell receptor beta chain was determined in a study of cytomegalovirus exposure and HLA in healthy donors. Looking at the study overall: From HLA-typed donors, an early data release held about 85 million unique TCRs. General study results and limits: Reportedly, a later analysis found an Asian-associated ancestry cluster had fewer N-insertions than the roughly 670-donor mean. Presence/absence analyses assumed roughly uniform sequencing depth across donors, which may not hold.

Notes on this clone: Its antigen remains unknown.

Researchers ran the PCR with 60 Vbeta and 13 Jbeta primers. Using immunoSEQ multiplex PCR, the repertoire was profiled, and TCRdb retains in-frame clones only, with some absent. The data contain under 200,000 clones, 80% of them seen just once; the ten biggest clones take up roughly 1.3%. The CDR3 has 15 residues. Germline CDR1 reads GTSNPN; CDR2 reads SVGIG (reference sequence). The V end was cut by 1 base, the J end by 0 bases, with 11 bases between. V usage is TRBV30 and J usage is TRBJ2-3; possibly TRBD1 for D (6 bases). This TCR was sampled from a young man in good health and CMV-seronegative. The sequenced sample was PBMCs. In DNA, the CDR3 is TGTGCCTGGAGTGGACAGGTCTCTAGCACAGATACGCAGTATTTT. Translated, it gives CAWSGQVSSTDTQYF.